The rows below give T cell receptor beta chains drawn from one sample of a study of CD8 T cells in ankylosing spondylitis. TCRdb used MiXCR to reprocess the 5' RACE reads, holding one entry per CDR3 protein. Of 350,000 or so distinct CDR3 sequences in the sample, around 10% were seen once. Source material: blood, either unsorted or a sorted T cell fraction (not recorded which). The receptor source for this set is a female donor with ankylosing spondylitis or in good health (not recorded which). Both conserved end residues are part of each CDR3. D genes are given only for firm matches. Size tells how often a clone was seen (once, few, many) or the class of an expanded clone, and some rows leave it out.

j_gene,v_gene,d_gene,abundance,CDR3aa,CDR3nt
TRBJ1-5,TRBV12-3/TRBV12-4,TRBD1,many,CASSGTAYSNQPQHF,TGTGCCAGCAGCGGGACAGCGTATAGCAATCAGCCCCAGCATTTT
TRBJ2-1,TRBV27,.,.,CASSRPPGRNNEQFF,TGTGCCAGCAGTCGACCACCCGGCAGAAACAATGAGCAGTTCTTC
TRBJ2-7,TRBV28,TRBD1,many,CASSPSRTGGYHEQYF,TGTGCCAGCAGTCCATCACGGACAGGGGGCTATCACGAGCAGTACTTC
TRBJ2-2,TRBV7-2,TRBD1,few,CASSLGQGVGGELFF,TGTGCCAGCAGCTTAGGACAGGGAGTAGGCGGGGAGCTGTTTTTT
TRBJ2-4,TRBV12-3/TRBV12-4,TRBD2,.,CACSPGLVLPRTKNIQYF,TGTGCCTGCAGTCCGGGACTAGTCCTCCCGCGGACCAAAAACATTCAGTACTTC
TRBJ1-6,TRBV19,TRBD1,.,CASSSTGTGDSPLHF,TGTGCCAGTAGTTCAACCGGGACAGGGGATTCACCCCTCCACTTT
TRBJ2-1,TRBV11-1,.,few,CASSLWSSTFSSYNEQFF,TGTGCCAGCAGCTTATGGTCTAGCACCTTCAGCTCCTACAATGAGCAGTTCTTC
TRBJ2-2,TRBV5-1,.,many,CASSKDSNTGELFF,TGCGCCAGCAGCAAGGACAGCAACACCGGGGAGCTGTTTTTT
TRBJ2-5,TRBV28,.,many,CASSPEPGRETQYF,TGTGCCAGCAGTCCCGAGCCGGGTAGAGAGACCCAGTACTTC
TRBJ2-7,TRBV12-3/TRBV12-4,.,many,CASSFKADSYEQYF,TGTGCCAGCAGTTTTAAGGCGGATTCCTACGAGCAGTACTTC
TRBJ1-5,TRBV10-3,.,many,CAISDRGGSQPQHF,TGTGCCATCAGTGACAGGGGAGGGAGTCAGCCCCAGCATTTT
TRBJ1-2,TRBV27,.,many,CASSSGQELWLHLRFGDLTF,.
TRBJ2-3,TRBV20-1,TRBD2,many,CSGAGGEDTQYF,TGCAGTGGAGCGGGAGGGGAAGATACGCAGTATTTT
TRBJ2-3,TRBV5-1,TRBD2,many,CASSLPGTSSSDTQYF,TGCGCCAGCAGCTTGCCCGGGACTAGTTCCTCAGATACGCAGTATTTT
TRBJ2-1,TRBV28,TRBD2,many,CASSFWFGTSGVDEQFF,TGTGCCAGCAGTTTCTGGTTCGGGACTAGCGGGGTTGATGAGCAGTTCTTC
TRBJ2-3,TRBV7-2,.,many,CASTRRTVTDTQYF,TGTGCCAGCACCCGGAGAACGGTCACAGATACGCAGTATTTT
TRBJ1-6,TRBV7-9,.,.,CASSLSGVKDSPLHF,TGTGCCAGCAGCTTATCAGGGGTAAAGGATTCACCCCTCCACTTT
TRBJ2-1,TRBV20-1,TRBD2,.,CSAAGGGAIPINEQFF,TGCAGTGCCGCGGGGGGGGGAGCTATTCCCATCAATGAGCAGTTCTTC
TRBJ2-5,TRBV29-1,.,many,CSVGSWETQYF,TGCAGCGTTGGTAGCTGGGAGACCCAGTACTTC
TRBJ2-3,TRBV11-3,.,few,CASSQDSGSSDTQYF,TGTGCCAGCAGCCAAGATAGTGGGTCGTCAGATACGCAGTATTTT
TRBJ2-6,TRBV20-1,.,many,CSARFGPAGANVLTF,TGCAGTGCTAGGTTTGGGCCGGCTGGGGCCAACGTCCTGACTTTC
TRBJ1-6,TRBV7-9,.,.,CASSGGHSLHF,TGTGCCAGCAGCGGAGGCCATAGCCTCCACTTT
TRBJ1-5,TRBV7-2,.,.,CASSPVIGGHQPQHF,TGTGCCAGCAGCCCGGTTATAGGTGGGCATCAGCCCCAGCATTTT
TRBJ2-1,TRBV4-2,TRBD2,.,CASTAGGWGNEQFF,TGTGCCAGCACGGCGGGAGGTTGGGGCAATGAGCAGTTCTTC
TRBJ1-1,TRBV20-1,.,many,CSARDLYRLNTEAFF,TGCAGTGCTAGAGATCTGTACAGGCTGAACACTGAAGCTTTCTTT
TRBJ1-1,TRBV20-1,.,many,CSASDRAGLTNTEAFF,TGCAGTGCTAGTGATAGGGCAGGCTTAACAAACACTGAAGCTTTCTTT
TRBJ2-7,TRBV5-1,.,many,CASSLDQGSYEQYF,TGCGCCAGCAGCTTGGATCAGGGTTCCTACGAGCAGTACTTC
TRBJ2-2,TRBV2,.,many,CASSTMGQNTGELFF,TGTGCCAGCAGTACCATGGGACAGAACACCGGGGAGCTGTTTTTT
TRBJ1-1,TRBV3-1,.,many,CASSQDSREAFF,TGTGCCAGCAGCCAAGATAGTAGGGAGGCTTTCTTT
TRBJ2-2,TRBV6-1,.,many,CASSPLVNTGELFF,TGTGCCAGCAGCCCCTTGGTCAACACCGGGGAGCTGTTTTTT
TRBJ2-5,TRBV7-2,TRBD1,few,CASSLATRTGGQETQYF,TGTGCCAGCAGCTTAGCGACACGGACAGGGGGACAAGAGACCCAGTACTTC
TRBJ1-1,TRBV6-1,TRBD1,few,CASSRGGAGGTEAFF,TGTGCCAGCAGTCGAGGGGGCGCAGGTGGCACTGAAGCTTTCTTT
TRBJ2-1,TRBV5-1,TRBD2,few,CASSSRGLAGIDEQFF,TGCGCCAGCAGCAGTCGGGGACTAGCGGGAATCGATGAGCAGTTCTTC
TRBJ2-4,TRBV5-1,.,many,CASSLTGLENIQYF,TGCGCCAGCAGCTTGACAGGGCTCGAAAACATTCAGTACTTC
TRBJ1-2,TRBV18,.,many,CASSPRRTEEYGYTF,TGTGCCAGCTCACCACGGAGGACAGAAGAATATGGCTACACCTTC
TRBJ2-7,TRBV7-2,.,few,CASSPQTGYEQYF,TGTGCCAGCAGCCCCCAGACAGGATACGAGCAGTACTTC
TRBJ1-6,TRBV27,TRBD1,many,CASRLEMGTGRSPLHF,TGTGCCAGCAGACTTGAAATGGGGACAGGGCGGTCACCCCTCCACTTT
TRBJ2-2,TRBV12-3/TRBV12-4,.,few,CASGNRNTGELFF,TGTGCCAGCGGCAACAGGAACACCGGGGAGCTGTTTTTT
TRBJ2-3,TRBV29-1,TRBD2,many,CSVFGLAGRTDTQYF,TGCAGCGTTTTCGGACTAGCGGGACGCACAGATACGCAGTATTTT
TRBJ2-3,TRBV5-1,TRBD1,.,CASWGTGGLTDTQYF,TGCGCCAGCTGGGGGACAGGGGGCCTCACAGATACGCAGTATTTT